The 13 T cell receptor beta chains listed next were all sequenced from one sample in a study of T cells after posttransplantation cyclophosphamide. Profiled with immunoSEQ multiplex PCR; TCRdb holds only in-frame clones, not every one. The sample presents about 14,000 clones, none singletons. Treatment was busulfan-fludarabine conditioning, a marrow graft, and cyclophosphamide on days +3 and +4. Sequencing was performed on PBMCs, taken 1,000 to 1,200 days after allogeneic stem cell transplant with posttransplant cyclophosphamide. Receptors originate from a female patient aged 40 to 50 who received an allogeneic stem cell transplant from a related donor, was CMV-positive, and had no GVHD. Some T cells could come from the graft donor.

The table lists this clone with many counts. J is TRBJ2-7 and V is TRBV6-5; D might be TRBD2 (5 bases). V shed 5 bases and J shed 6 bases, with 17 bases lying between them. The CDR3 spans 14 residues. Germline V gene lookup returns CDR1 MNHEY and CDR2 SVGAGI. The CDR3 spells CASSARARTGEQYF. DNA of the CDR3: TGTGCCAGCAGTGCGCGGGCCCGAACGGGCGAGCAGTACTTC.

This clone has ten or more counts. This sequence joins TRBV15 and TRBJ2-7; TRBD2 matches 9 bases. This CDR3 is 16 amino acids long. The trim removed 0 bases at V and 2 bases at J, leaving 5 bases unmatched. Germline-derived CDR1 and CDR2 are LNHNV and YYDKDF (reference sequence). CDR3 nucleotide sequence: TGTGCCACCAGCAGAGAGGGGGCTAGCGGGGCCTACGAGCAGTACTTC. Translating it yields CATSREGASGAYEQYF.

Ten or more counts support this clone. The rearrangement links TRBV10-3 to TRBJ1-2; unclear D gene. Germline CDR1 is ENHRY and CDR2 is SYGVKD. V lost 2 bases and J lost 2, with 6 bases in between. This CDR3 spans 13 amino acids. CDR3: CAISERENYGYTF. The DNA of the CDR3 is TGTGCCATCAGTGAGAGAGAAAACTATGGCTACACCTTC.

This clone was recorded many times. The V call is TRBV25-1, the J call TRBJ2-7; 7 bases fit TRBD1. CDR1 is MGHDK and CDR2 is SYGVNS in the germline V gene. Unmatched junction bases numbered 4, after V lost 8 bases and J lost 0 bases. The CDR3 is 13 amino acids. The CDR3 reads CASRRDSSYEQYF. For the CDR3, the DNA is TGTGCCAGCCGTCGGGACAGCTCCTACGAGCAGTACTTC.

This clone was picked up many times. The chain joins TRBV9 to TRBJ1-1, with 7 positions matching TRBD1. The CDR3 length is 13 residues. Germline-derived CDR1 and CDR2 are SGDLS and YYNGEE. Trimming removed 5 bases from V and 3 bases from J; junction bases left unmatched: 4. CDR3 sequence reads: CASSTGVDTEAFF. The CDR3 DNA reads TGTGCCAGCAGTACAGGGGTGGACACTGAAGCTTTCTTT.

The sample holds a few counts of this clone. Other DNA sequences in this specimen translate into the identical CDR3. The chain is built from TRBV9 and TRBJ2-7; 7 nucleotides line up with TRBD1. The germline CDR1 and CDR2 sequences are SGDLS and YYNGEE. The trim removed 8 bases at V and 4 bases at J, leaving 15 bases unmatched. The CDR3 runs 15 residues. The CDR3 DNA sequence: TGTGCCAGTTGCTTCAAACAGGGGACGGCATACGAGCAGTACTTC. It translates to CASCFKQGTAYEQYF.

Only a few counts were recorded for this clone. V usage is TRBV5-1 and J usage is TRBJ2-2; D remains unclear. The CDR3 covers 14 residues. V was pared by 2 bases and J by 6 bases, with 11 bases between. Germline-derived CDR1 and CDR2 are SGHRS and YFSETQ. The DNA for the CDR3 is TGCGCCAGCAGCTTCTCTAACCCACCCGGGGAGCTGTTTTTT. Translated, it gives CASSFSNPPGELFF.

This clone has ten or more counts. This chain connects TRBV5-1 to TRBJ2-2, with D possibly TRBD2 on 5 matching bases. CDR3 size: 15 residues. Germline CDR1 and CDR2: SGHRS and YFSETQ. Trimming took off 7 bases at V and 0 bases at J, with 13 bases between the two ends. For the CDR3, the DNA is TGCGCCAGCTCTTCGGGAAACGCGAACACCGGGGAGCTGTTTTTT. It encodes CASSSGNANTGELFF.

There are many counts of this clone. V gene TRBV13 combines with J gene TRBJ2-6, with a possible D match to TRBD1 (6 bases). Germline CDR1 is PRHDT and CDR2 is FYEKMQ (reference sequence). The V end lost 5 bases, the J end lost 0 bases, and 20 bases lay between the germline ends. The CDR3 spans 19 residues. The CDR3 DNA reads TGTGCCAGCAGCCCTGGATTGGACAGATTGAGCTCTGGGGCCAACGTCCTGACTTTC. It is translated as CASSPGLDRLSSGANVLTF.

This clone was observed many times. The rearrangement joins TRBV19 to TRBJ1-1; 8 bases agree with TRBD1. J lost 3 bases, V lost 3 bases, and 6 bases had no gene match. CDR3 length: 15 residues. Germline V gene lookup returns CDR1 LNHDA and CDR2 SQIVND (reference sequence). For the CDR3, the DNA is TGTGCCAGTAGTATGGTCAGGGGGCCTGACACTGAAGCTTTCTTT. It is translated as CASSMVRGPDTEAFF.

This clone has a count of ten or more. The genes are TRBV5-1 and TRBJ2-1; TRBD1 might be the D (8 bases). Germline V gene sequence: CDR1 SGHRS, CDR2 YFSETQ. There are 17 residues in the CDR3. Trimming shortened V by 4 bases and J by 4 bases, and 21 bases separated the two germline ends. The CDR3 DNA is TGCGCCAGCAGCCTGGGACTAACAGGGGGGCCTTACAATGAGCAGTTCTTC. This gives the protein CASSLGLTGGPYNEQFF. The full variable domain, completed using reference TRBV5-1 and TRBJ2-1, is KAGVTQTPRYLIKTRGQQVTLSCSPISGHRSVSWYQQTPGQGLQFLFEYFSETQRNKGNFPGRFSGRQFSNSRSEMNVSTLELGDSALYLCASSLGLTGGPYNEQFFGPGTRLTVL.

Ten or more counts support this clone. Here the CDR3 DNA reads TGTGCCAGCGCTCTAGCGGGGGGCGACCAAGAGACCCAGTACTTC. As protein: CASALAGGDQETQYF. The V call is TRBV5-6, the J call TRBJ2-5; 11 bases match TRBD2. This CDR3 is 15 amino acids long. CDR1 and CDR2 (germline): SGHDT, YYEEEE. V shed 7 bases, J shed 0 bases, and the junction held 5 bases outside the gene matches.

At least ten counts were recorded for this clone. The chain's CDR3 is CASSWGGGWDTQYF. CDR3 in DNA: TGTGCCAGCAGTTGGGGAGGGGGATGGGATACGCAGTATTTT. The V and J genes are TRBV27 and TRBJ2-3; tentatively, D is TRBD2 (7 bases). Germline V CDR1 and CDR2: MNHEY, SMNVEV (reference sequence). V was clipped by 4 bases and J by 6 bases, with 14 bases between them. This CDR3 contains 14 residues.